Presented here are 21 T cell receptor beta chains from one specimen sequenced in a study of CD8 T cells in ankylosing spondylitis. TCRdb analysed the 5' RACE reads with MiXCR anew, one entry per CDR3 protein. The sample has roughly 670,000 distinct CDR3 sequences, 19% seen once. For these TCRs, the target antigens are not known. The study, taken as a whole, reports: A motif in TCR beta, a set of about eight highly homologous variants, appeared characteristic of ankylosing spondylitis blood.

The sample comprised blood, either unsorted or a sorted T cell fraction (not recorded which). The receptors originated from a male donor with ankylosing spondylitis.

This clonotype was seen a few times. The chain employs TRBV24-1 and TRBJ1-1; tentative D call: TRBD1 (5 bases). There are 13 residues in the CDR3. V shed 3 bases and J shed 7 bases, with 11 bases lying between them. Germline V gene data show CDR1 as KGHDR and CDR2 as SFDVKD. CDR3 amino acids: CATSDGQGNEAFF. The CDR3 DNA reads as TGTGCCACCAGTGATGGCCAGGGCAATGAAGCTTTCTTT.

This clonotype was seen a handful of times. The V gene is TRBV29-1, the J gene TRBJ2-7; D gene ambiguous. V was trimmed by 6 bases and J by 10 bases, leaving 22 bases between them. Looked up from germline, CDR1 is SQVTM and CDR2 is ANQGSEA. The CDR3 extends over 13 amino acids. CDR3 loop: CSVLLTSSVAQYF. CDR3 bases: TGCAGCGTCCTGTTGACTTCCTCGGTAGCCCAGTACTTC.

Only a few counts were recorded for this clonotype. The rearrangement joins TRBV30 to TRBJ2-1; tentatively, D is TRBD1 or TRBD2 (5 bases each). CDR1 and CDR2 from the germline V gene are GTSNPN and SVGIG (reference sequence). V lost 1 base, J lost 0 bases, and 10 bases lay in between. CDR3 length: 15 amino acids. The CDR3 loop is CAWSGEGISYNEQFF. DNA for the CDR3: TGTGCCTGGAGTGGCGAGGGGATCTCCTACAATGAGCAGTTCTTC.

The genes are TRBV6-1 and TRBJ2-5, with 7 nucleotides matching TRBD1. With V trimmed by 6 bases and J by 4 bases, 11 bases remained unmatched. CDR3 length: 15 residues. Looked up from germline, CDR1 is MNHNS and CDR2 is SASEGT. CDR3 sequence reads: CASRRGQFVGETQYF. In DNA form, the CDR3 reads TGTGCCAGCAGAAGGGGACAGTTCGTTGGAGAGACCCAGTACTTC.

This clonotype appeared once. This sequence joins TRBV18 and TRBJ1-1; perhaps TRBD1 as D (5 bases). Deletions cut 0 bases from V and 4 bases from J, with 12 bases between. This CDR3 comprises 15 residues. CDR1 and CDR2 (germline): KGHSH, LQKENI. The CDR3 spells CASSPPRGLITEAFF. As DNA, the CDR3 is TGTGCCAGCTCACCACCGAGGGGATTAATCACTGAAGCTTTCTTT.

This clonotype came up many times. This chain uses TRBV2 with TRBJ2-7, with 11 bases matching TRBD2. The V and J ends lost 5 bases and 2 bases, in that order; junction bases with no gene match: 5. The CDR3 has 15 residues. CDR1 is SNHLY, CDR2 FYNNEI, per germline. The CDR3 DNA reads TGTGCCAGCAGTTTGGGGACTAGCGGCCCCTACGAGCAGTACTTC. It specifies CASSLGTSGPYEQYF.

This clonotype was seen a handful of times. This rearrangement joins TRBV9 to TRBJ2-1; 10 bases fit TRBD2. The J segment lost 0 bases and the V segment lost 4 bases, leaving 10 bases of the junction unmatched. The CDR3 spans 18 residues. Germline values: CDR1 SGDLS, CDR2 YYNGEE. The CDR3 loop reads CASSFRTSGNPSYNEQFF. The CDR3 DNA is TGTGCCAGCAGCTTCAGGACTAGCGGTAACCCCTCCTACAATGAGCAGTTCTTC.

In this sample, this clonotype turned up a few times. The CDR3 nucleotides are TGTGCCACCGGAGCGGGCCATCAAGAGACCCAGTACTTC. It is translated as CATGAGHQETQYF. The J gene is TRBJ2-5, the V gene TRBV7-8; maybe TRBD2 (6 bases). There are 13 residues in the CDR3. Trimming stripped 10 bases from V and 2 bases from J, with 14 bases between. Germline V gene data show CDR1 as SGHVS and CDR2 as FQNEAQ.

A single count supports this clonotype. This sequence joins TRBV24-1 and TRBJ2-2, with D unclear. V was cut by 7 bases and J by 1 base, with 6 bases left in between. The V gene's germline CDR1 is KGHDR and CDR2 SFDVKD. CDR3 length: 13 amino acids. The CDR3 reads CATRRKNTGELFF. CDR3 DNA: TGTGCCACCAGGCGCAAGAACACCGGGGAGCTGTTTTTT.

This clonotype has only a few counts. The J gene is TRBJ2-2, the V gene TRBV7-3; 7 bases line up with TRBD2. The V segment lost 5 bases and the J segment 5 bases; nucleotides outside the gene matches: 8. Germline-derived CDR1 and CDR2 are SGHTA and FQGTGA. The length of the CDR3 is 15 residues. The CDR3 DNA reads TGTGCCAGCAGCCCCCTAGCGGCGGGGACCGGGGAGCTGTTTTTT. This sequence encodes CASSPLAAGTGELFF.

This clonotype occurred a few times. The V and J genes are TRBV24-1 and TRBJ2-1; 8 bases map to TRBD1. The V segment lost 2 bases and the J segment 1 base; nucleotides outside the gene matches: 3. The CDR3 has 16 residues. Germline CDR1 KGHDR, CDR2 SFDVKD. DNA of the CDR3: TGTGCCACCAGTGATTCCGGACAGGGATCCTACAATGAGCAGTTCTTC. This translates into CATSDSGQGSYNEQFF.

This clonotype occurred many times. CDR3 coding DNA: TGCAGCGCCACGGGACTCTCGGGCGAGGGCTACACCTTC. This sequence encodes CSATGLSGEGYTF. This chain connects TRBV29-1 to TRBJ1-2; D is perhaps TRBD1 (5 bases). This CDR3 is built from 13 residues. Trimming shortened V by 7 bases and J by 8 bases, and 20 bases separated the two germline ends. Germline CDR1 reads SQVTM; CDR2 reads ANQGSEA.

V gene TRBV7-6 combines with J gene TRBJ1-3; D is uncertain. There are 14 residues in the CDR3. Deletions cut 5 bases from V and 4 bases from J, with 12 bases between. The germline V gene encodes CDR1 SGHVS and CDR2 FNYEAQ. CDR3 amino acids: CASSPSGPGNTIYF. The CDR3 nucleotides read TGTGCCAGCAGCCCGAGCGGGCCAGGAAACACCATATATTTT.

This clonotype was counted between two and nine times. The chain employs TRBV20-1 and TRBJ2-5; 9 bases agree with TRBD1. The CDR3 contains 13 residues. The ends lost 6 bases at V and 7 bases at J; junction bases unmatched: 9. Germline CDR1 and CDR2: DFQATT and SNEGSKA (reference sequence). The CDR3: CSAPRDREGTQYF. In DNA form, the CDR3 reads TGCAGTGCCCCACGGGACAGGGAAGGGACCCAGTACTTC.

J is TRBJ2-7 and V is TRBV20-1; maybe TRBD1 (6 bases). This CDR3 region has 13 residues. Trimming took off 4 bases at V and 2 bases at J, with 12 bases between the two ends. The germline gives CDR1 DFQATT, CDR2 SNEGSKA (reference sequence). CDR3 amino acids: CSAKDSFAYEQYF. CDR3 bases: TGCAGTGCTAAGGACAGCTTCGCCTACGAGCAGTACTTC.

This clonotype was detected ten times or more. This sequence joins TRBV29-1 and TRBJ2-3; TRBD2 matches 8 bases. The V and J ends lost 3 bases and 8 bases, in that order; junction bases with no gene match: 7. The germline V gene has CDR1 SQVTM and CDR2 ANQGSEA. The CDR3 spans 13 residues. The CDR3 coding sequence is TGCAGCGTTGATTTTGCGGGAGGCCCTACGCAGTATTTT. This gives the protein CSVDFAGGPTQYF.

This clonotype has a handful of counts. The rearrangement uses TRBV28 and TRBJ2-7; D possibly matches TRBD1 or TRBD2 (6 bases each). CDR3 length: 14 amino acids. Trimming removed 3 bases from V and 9 bases from J, with 18 bases in between. The V gene's germline CDR1 is MDHEN and CDR2 SYDVKM. CDR3 coding DNA: TGTGCCAGCAGTTTCGGGACACGGAGGGCCGGGCAGTACTTC. This encodes CASSFGTRRAGQYF.

J is TRBJ1-5 and V is TRBV5-5, with TRBD1 as a possible D gene (5 bases). The germline CDR1 and CDR2 sequences are SGHKS and YYEKEE (reference sequence). Between the trimmed V and J ends, which lost 4 bases and 5 bases, there was a span of 16 bases. The CDR3 runs to 15 residues. CDR3 residues: CASSIESGAYQPQHF. The DNA of the CDR3 is TGTGCCAGCAGCATTGAGAGCGGGGCCTATCAGCCCCAGCATTTT.

This clonotype was detected ten times or more. The genes are TRBV12-3 or TRBV12-4 and TRBJ1-4; D gene ambiguous. The CDR3 length is 16 residues. Trimming pared 6 bases from V and 0 bases from J, leaving 14 bases between. The chain's CDR3 is CASSYLVATTNEKLFF. The CDR3 DNA follows: TGTGCCAGCAGCTACCTTGTTGCCACAACTAATGAAAAACTGTTTTTT.

The chain uses TRBV24-1 and TRBJ2-2; D unresolved. CDR1 and CDR2 from the germline V gene are KGHDR and SFDVKD. The CDR3 is 14 residues long. Trimming took off 4 bases at V and 5 bases at J, with 10 bases between the two ends. CDR3 DNA: TGTGCCACCAGTGAGGCGGATCTAACCGGGGAGCTGTTTTTT. Translating gives CATSEADLTGELFF.

This clonotype appeared many times. The chain is built from TRBV11-2 and TRBJ2-1; 10 nucleotides align to TRBD1. This CDR3 has 15 amino acids. Germline V CDR1 and CDR2: SGHAT, FQNNGV. Germline trimming cut 6 bases from V and 2 bases from J; bases unmatched to any gene: 4. DNA of the CDR3: TGTGCCAGCAGTCCAGGACAGGGGGCCTACAATGAGCAGTTCTTC. As protein: CASSPGQGAYNEQFF.